This TCR beta chain came from a study of blood T cell repertoires in COVID-19. Study summary: COVID-19 samples, acute and convalescent, were from the United States, Italy and Spain. Nucleic acid was either cDNA or gDNA, and it came from T cells, B-cell-depleted T cells, or PBMCs.

Source study methods: How many nucleated cells were present was estimated from reference gene primer amplification. The data were produced by immunoSEQ multiplex PCR, yet TCRdb's version contains in-frame clones alone and is incomplete. For V, J and clone size, that table is used; D and trimming come from the DNA. The table includes 300,000 to 400,000 clones, around 83% detected once. This clone was counted a single time. There are 14 residues in the CDR3. From germline, CDR1 is MNHEY and CDR2 SVGAGI. The V call is TRBV6-5, the J call TRBJ2-3, with 9 nucleotides matching TRBD2. This receptor was identified in a man younger than 40 with active or convalescent COVID-19. Sequences were obtained from peripheral blood. The CDR3 region is CELRPSGDLDTQYF. The CDR3 DNA reads TGTGAGCTACGCCCTAGCGGGGATTTAGATACGCAGTATTTT.